This T cell receptor (beta chain) was profiled in a study of T cells after yellow fever vaccination. Notes on the study in general: From the bulk population, abundant clonotypes could contaminate and appear within FACS-sorted repertoires.

J lost 4 bases, V lost 4 bases, and 11 bases had no gene match. Germline V gives CDR1 SGHVS, CDR2 FQNEAQ. The CDR3 contains 17 residues. TCRdb independently ran MiXCR on the 5' RACE reads; one entry per CDR3 protein. The sample shows about 120,000 distinct CDR3 sequences, more than 5.5% of them seen only once. This clonotype was observed many times. Antigen: not known. This chain joins TRBV7-8 and TRBJ2-1; 9 positions match TRBD1. The sequence was collected from a man between 18 and 29 years old who received the YFV17D yellow fever vaccine. Sample: CD4+ T cells sorted from PBMCs, taken roughly seven weeks after the first yellow fever vaccination. CDR3 residues: CASSSRGRTGVYNEQFF. CDR3 sequence (DNA): TGTGCCAGCAGCTCGAGAGGCCGGACAGGGGTATACAATGAGCAGTTCTTC. Based on the CDR3 plus reference TRBV7-8 and TRBJ2-1, the full variable domain is GAGVSQSPRYKVAKRGQDVALRCDPISGHVSLFWYQQALGQGPEFLTYFQNEAQLDKSGLPSDRFFAERPEGSVSTLKIQRTQQEDSAVYLCASSSRGRTGVYNEQFFGPGTRLTVL.